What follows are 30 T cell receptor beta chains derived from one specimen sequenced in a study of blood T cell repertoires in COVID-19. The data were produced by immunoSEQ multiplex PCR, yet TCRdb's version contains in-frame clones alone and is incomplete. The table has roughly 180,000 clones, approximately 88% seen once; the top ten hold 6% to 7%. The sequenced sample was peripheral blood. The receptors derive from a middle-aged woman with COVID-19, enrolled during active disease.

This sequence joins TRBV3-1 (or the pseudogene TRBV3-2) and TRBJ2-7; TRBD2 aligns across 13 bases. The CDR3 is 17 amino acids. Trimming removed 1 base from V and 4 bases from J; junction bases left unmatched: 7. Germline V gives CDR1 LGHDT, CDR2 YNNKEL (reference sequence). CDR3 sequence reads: CASSQASGTSGVYEQYF. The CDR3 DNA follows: TGTGCCAGCAGCCAAGCCTCAGGGACTAGCGGGGTGTACGAGCAGTACTTC.

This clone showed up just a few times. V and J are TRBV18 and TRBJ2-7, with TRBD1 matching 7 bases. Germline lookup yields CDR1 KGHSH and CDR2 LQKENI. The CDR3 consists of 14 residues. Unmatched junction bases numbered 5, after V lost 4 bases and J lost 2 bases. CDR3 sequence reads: CASSQVGTAYEQYF. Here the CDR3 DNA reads TGTGCCAGCTCACAGGTCGGGACAGCCTACGAGCAGTACTTC.

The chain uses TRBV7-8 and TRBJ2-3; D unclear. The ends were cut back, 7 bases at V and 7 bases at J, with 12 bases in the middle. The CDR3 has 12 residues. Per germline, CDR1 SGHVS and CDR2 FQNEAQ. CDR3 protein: CASTTNANTQYF. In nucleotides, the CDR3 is TGTGCCAGCACCACTAACGCGAATACGCAGTATTTT. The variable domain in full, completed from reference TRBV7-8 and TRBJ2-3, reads GAGVSQSPRYKVAKRGQDVALRCDPISGHVSLFWYQQALGQGPEFLTYFQNEAQLDKSGLPSDRFFAERPEGSVSTLKIQRTQQEDSAVYLCASTTNANTQYFGPGTRLTVL.

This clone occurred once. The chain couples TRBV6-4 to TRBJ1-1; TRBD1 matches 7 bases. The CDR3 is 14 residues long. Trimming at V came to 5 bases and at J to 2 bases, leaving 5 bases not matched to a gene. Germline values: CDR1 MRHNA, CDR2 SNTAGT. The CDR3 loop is CASSLTGLNTEAFF. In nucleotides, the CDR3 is TGTGCCAGCAGTTTGACAGGGCTTAACACTGAAGCTTTCTTT.

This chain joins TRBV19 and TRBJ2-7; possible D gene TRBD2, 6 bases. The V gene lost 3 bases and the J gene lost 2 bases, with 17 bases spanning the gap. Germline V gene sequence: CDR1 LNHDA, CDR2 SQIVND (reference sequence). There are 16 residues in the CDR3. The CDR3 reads CASSIFGTDLPYEQYF. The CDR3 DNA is TGTGCCAGTAGTATTTTCGGGACTGATCTTCCCTACGAGCAGTACTTC.

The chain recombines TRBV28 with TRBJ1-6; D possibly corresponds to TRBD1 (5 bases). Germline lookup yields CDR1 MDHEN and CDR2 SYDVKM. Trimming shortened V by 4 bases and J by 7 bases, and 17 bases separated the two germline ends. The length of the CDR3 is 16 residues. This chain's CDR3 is CASSSDRRGRNSPLHF. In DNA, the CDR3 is TGTGCCAGCAGTTCGGATCGTCGGGGGAGGAATTCACCCCTCCACTTT.

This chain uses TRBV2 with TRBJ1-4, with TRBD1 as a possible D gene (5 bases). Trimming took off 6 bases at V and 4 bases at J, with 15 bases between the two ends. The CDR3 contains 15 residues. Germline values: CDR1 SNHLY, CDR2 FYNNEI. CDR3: CASRGTSGSNEKLFF. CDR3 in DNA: TGTGCCAGCAGGGGGACTTCGGGTAGTAATGAAAAACTGTTTTTT.

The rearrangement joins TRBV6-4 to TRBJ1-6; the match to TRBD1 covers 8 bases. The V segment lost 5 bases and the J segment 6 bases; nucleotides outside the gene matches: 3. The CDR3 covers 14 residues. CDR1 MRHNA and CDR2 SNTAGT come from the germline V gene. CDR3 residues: CASSRTGPNSPLHF. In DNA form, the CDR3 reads TGTGCCAGCAGTCGGACAGGGCCTAATTCACCCCTCCACTTT.

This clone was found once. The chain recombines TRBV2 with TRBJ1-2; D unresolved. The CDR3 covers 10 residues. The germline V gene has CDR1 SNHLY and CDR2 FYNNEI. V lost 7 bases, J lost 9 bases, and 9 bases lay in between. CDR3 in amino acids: CASIGVSYTF. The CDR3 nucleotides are TGTGCCAGCATCGGGGTAAGCTACACCTTC.

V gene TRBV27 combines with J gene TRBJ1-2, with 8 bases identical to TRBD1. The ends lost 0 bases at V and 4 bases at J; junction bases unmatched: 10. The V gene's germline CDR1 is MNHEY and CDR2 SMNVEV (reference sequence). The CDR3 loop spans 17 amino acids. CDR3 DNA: TGTGCCAGCAGTTTATCGTCCCGGACAGGGTTCGGCTATGGCTACACCTTC. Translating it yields CASSLSSRTGFGYGYTF.

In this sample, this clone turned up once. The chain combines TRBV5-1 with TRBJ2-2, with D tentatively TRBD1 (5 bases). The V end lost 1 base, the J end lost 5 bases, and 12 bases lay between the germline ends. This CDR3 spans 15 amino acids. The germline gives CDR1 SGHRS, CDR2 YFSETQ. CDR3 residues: CASSLFQGGTGELFF. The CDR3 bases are TGCGCCAGCAGCTTGTTCCAGGGTGGGACCGGGGAGCTGTTTTTT.

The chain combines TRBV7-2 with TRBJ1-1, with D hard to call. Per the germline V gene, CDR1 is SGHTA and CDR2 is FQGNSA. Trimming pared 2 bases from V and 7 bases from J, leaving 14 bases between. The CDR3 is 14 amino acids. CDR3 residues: CASSLREGKIEAFF. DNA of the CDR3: TGTGCCAGCAGCTTACGGGAGGGTAAGATTGAAGCTTTCTTT. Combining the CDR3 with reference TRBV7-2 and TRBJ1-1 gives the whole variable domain GAGVSQSPSNKVTEKGKDVELRCDPISGHTALYWYRQSLGQGLEFLIYFQGNSAPDKSGLPSDRFSAERTGGSVSTLTIQRTQQEDSAVYLCASSLREGKIEAFFGQGTRLTVV.

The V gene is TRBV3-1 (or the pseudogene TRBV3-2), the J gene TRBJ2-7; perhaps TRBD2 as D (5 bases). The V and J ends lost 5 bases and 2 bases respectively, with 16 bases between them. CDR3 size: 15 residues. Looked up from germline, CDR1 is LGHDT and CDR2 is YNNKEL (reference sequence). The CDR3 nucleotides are TGTGCCAGCAGCGCGGCGGGCCGTAAAGCCTACGAGCAGTACTTC. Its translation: CASSAAGRKAYEQYF.

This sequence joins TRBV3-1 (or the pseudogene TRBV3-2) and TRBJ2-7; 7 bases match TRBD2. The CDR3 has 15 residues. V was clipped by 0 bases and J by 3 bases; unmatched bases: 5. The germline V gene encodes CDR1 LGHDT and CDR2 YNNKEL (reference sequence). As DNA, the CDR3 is TGTGCCAGCAGCCAAGATGCGACGGGAGGCTACGAGCAGTACTTC. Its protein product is CASSQDATGGYEQYF.

The CDR3 region has the DNA TGTGCCAGCAGTTACGAACAGGGCCCCACTGAAGCTTTCTTT. This sequence encodes CASSYEQGPTEAFF. The chain couples TRBV6-5 to TRBJ1-1; D might be TRBD1 (6 bases). Per germline, CDR1 MNHEY and CDR2 SVGAGI. CDR3 length: 14 amino acids. V lost 2 bases and J lost 4, with 11 bases in between.

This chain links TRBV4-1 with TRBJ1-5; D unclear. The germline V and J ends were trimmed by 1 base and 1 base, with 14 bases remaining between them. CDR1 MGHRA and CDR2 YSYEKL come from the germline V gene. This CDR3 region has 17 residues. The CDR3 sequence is CASSQGGPSGSNQPQHF. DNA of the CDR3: TGCGCCAGCAGCCAAGGAGGGCCTTCGGGAAGCAATCAGCCCCAGCATTTT.

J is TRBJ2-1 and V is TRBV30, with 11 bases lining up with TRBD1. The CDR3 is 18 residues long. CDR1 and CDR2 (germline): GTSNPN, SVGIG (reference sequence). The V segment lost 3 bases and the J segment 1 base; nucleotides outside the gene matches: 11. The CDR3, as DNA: TGTGCCTGGAGCCTCTCGGGACAGGGGGACAAATCCTACAATGAGCAGTTCTTC. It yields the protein CAWSLSGQGDKSYNEQFF.

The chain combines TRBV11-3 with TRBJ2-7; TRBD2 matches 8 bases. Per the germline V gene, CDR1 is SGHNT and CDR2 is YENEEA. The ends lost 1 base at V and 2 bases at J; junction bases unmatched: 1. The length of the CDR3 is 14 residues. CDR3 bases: TGTGCCAGCAGCTTAGCGGGAGGGACCTACGAGCAGTACTTC. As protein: CASSLAGGTYEQYF.

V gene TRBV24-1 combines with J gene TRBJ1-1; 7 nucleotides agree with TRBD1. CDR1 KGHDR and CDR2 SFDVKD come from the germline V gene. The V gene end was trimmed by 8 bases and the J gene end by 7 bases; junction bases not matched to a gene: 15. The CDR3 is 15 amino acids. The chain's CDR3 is CATTGIGTAYYEAFF. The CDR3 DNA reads TGTGCCACCACCGGGATAGGGACAGCCTACTATGAAGCTTTCTTT.

CDR3: CASSLTASSYEQYF. In DNA, the CDR3 is TGTGCCAGCAGTTTGACAGCGAGCTCCTACGAGCAGTACTTC. V gene TRBV28 combines with J gene TRBJ2-7, with D tentatively TRBD1 (5 bases). The CDR3 is 14 amino acids. Germline V lookup: CDR1 MDHEN, CDR2 SYDVKM. The germline V and J ends were trimmed by 3 bases and 0 bases, with 9 bases remaining between them.

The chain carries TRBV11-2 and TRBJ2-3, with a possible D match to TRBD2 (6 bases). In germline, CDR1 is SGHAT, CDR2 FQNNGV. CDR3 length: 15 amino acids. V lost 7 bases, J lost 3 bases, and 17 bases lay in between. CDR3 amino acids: CASTHMGGATDTQYF. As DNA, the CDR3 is TGTGCCAGCACCCATATGGGGGGAGCTACAGATACGCAGTATTTT.

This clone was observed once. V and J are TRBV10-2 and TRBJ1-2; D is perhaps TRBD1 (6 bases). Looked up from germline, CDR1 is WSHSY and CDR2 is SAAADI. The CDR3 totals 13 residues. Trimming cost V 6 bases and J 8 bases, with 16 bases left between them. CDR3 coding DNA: TGCGCCAGCAGCGCACGGGGGGCGGTAGGCTACACCTTC. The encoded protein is CASSARGAVGYTF.

DNA of the CDR3: TGTGCCAGCAGCTTAACGACAGGGGCCGAAGGGTACGAGCAGTACTTC. It codes for CASSLTTGAEGYEQYF. V is TRBV11-2 and J is TRBJ2-7, with 8 positions matching TRBD1. The CDR3 contains 16 residues. V was clipped by 2 bases and J by 4 bases; unmatched bases: 10. Germline V gives CDR1 SGHAT, CDR2 FQNNGV.

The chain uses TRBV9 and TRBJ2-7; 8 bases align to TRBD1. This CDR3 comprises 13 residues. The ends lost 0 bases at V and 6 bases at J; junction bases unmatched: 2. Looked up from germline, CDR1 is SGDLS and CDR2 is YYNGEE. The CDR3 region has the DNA TGTGCCAGCAGCGTAGCTCAGGGGGCCGAGCAGTACTTC. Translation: CASSVAQGAEQYF.

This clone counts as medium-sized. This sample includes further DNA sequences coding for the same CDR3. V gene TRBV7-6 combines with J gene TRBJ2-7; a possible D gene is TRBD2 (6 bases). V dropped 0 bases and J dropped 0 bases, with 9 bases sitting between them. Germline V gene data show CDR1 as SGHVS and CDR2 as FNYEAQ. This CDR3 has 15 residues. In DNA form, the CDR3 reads TGTGCCAGCAGCTTAGCGCCCGGGAGCTCCTACGAGCAGTACTTC. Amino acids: CASSLAPGSSYEQYF.

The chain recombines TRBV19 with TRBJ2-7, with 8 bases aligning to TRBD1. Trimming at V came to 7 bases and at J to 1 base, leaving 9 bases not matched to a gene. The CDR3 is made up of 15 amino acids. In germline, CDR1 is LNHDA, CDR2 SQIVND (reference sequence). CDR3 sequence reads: CASTYGQGPSYEQYF. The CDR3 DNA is TGTGCCAGTACCTACGGACAGGGCCCTTCCTACGAGCAGTACTTC.

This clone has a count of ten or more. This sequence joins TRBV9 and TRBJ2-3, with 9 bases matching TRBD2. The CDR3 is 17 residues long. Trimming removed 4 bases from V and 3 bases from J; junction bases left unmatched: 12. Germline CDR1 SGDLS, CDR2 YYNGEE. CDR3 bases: TGTGCCAGCAGCCCCAGTAGGCGGGAGGGCCGGACAGATACGCAGTATTTT. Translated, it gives CASSPSRREGRTDTQYF.

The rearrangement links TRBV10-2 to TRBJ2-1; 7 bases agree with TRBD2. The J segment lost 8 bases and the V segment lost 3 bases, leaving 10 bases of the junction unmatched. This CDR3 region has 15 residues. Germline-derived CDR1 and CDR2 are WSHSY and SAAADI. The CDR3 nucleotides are TGCGCCAGCAGTGACCCCCGCGGGGGTACAGATGAGCAGTTCTTC. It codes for CASSDPRGGTDEQFF.

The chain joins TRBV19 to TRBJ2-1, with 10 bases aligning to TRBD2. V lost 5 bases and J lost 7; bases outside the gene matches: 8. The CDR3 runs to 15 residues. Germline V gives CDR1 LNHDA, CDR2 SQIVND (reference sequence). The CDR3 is CASSPGGAGGNEQFF. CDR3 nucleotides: TGTGCCAGTAGTCCAGGGGGAGCGGGAGGGAATGAGCAGTTCTTC. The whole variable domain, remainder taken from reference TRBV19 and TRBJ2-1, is DGGITQSPKYLFRKEGQNVTLSCEQNLNHDAMYWYRQDPGQGLRLIYYSQIVNDFQKGDIAEGYSVSREKKESFPLTVTSAQKNPTAFYLCASSPGGAGGNEQFFGPGTRLTVL.

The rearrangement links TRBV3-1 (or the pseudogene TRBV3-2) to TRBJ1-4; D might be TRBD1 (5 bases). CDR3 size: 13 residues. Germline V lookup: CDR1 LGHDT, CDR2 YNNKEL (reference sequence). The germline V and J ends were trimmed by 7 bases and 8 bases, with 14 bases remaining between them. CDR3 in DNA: TGTGCCAGCAAATCACAGGCGAGGGAAAAACTGTTTTTT. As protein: CASKSQAREKLFF.